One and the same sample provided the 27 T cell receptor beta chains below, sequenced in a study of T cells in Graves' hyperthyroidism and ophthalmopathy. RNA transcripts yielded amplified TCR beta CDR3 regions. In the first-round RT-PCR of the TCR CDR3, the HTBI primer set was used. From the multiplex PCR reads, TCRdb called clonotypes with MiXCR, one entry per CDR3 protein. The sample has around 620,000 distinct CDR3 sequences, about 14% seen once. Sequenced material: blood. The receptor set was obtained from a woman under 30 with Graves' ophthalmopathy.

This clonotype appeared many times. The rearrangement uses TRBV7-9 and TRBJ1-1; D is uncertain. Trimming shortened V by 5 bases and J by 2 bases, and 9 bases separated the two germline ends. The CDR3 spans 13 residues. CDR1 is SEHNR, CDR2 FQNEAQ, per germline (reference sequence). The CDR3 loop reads CASSPTHNTEAFF. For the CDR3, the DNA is TGTGCCAGCAGCCCGACACACAACACTGAAGCTTTCTTT.

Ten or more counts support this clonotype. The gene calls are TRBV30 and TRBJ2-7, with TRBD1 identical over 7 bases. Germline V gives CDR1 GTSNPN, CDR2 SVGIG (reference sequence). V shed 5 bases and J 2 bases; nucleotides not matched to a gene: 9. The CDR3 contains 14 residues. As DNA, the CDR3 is TGTGCCTGGGGCACCGGGACAGCCGCCTACGAGCAGTACTTC. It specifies CAWGTGTAAYEQYF.

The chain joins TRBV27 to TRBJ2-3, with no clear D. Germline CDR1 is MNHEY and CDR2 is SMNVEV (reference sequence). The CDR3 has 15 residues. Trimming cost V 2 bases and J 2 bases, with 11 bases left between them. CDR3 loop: CASSLNTASTDTQYF. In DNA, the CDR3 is TGTGCCAGCAGTTTAAATACCGCCTCCACAGATACGCAGTATTTT.

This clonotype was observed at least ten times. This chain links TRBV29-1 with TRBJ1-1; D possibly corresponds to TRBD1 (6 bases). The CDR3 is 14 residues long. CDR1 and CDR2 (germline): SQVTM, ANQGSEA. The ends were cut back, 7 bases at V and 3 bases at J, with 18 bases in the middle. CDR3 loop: CSADPTGFDTEAFF. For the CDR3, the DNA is TGCAGCGCTGACCCTACAGGGTTTGACACTGAAGCTTTCTTT.

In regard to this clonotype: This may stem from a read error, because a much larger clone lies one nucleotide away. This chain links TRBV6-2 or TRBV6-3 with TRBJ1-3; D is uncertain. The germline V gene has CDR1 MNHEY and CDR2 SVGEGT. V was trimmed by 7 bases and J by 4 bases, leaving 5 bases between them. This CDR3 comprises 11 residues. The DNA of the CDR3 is TGTGCCAGCACCCACGGAAACACCATATATTTT. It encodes CASTHGNTIYF.

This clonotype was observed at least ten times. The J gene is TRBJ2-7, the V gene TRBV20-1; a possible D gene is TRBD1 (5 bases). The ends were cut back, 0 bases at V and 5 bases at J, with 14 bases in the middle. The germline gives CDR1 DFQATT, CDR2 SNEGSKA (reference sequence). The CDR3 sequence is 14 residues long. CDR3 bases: TGCAGTGCTAGAGATTTCCAGGGTAAGAACGAGCAGTACTTC. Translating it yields CSARDFQGKNEQYF.

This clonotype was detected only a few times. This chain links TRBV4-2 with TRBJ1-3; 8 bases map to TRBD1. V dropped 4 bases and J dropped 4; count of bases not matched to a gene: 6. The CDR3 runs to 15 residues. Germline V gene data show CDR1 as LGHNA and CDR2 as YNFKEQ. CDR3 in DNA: TGTGCCAGCAGCCTGACAGGGGTTGTCGGAAACACCATATATTTT. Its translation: CASSLTGVVGNTIYF.

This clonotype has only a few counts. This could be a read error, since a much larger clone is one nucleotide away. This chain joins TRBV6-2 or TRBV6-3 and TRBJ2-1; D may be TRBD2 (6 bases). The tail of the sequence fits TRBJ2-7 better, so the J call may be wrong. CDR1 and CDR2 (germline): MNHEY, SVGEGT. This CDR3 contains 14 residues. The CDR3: CASSPGGISNEQYF. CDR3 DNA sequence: TGTGCCAGCAGTCCCGGCGGGATAAGTAATGAGCAGTACTTC.

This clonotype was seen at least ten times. The CDR3 DNA sequence: TGTGCCAGCAGTGGCTGGGGAGAACAGGGTGGTTCCCCCGAGCAGTACTTC. Its protein product is CASSGWGEQGGSPEQYF. The chain uses TRBV6-1 and TRBJ2-7; D possibly corresponds to TRBD1 (6 bases). The V gene's germline CDR1 is MNHNS and CDR2 SASEGT. The CDR3 runs to 17 residues. V was cut by 4 bases and J by 6 bases, with 25 bases left in between.

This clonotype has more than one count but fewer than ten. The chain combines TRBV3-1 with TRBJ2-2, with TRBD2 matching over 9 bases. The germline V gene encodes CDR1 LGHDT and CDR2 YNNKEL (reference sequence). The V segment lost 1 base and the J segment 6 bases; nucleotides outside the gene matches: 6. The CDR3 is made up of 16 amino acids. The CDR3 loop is CASSQGRGGRAGELFF. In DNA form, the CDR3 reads TGTGCCAGCAGCCAAGGTCGAGGCGGGAGGGCCGGGGAGCTGTTTTTT.

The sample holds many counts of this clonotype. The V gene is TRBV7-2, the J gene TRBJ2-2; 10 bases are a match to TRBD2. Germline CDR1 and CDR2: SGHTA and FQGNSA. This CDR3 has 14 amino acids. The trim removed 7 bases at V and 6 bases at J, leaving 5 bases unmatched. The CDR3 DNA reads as TGTGCCAGCACTGAGCGGGAGGGCGCCGGGGAGCTGTTTTTT. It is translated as CASTEREGAGELFF.

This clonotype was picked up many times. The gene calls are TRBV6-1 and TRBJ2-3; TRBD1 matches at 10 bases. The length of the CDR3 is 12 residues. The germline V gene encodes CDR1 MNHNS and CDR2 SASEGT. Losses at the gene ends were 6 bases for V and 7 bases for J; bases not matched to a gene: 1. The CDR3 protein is CASRDRGYTQYF. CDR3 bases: TGTGCCAGCAGGGACAGGGGGTATACGCAGTATTTT.

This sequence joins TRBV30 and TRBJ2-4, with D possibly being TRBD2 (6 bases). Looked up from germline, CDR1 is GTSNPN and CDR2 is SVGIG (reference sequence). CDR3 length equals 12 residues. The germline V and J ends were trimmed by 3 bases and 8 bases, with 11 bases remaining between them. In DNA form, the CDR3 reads TGTGCCTGGAGGCAAGAGCGGGACATTCAGTACTTC. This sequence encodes CAWRQERDIQYF.

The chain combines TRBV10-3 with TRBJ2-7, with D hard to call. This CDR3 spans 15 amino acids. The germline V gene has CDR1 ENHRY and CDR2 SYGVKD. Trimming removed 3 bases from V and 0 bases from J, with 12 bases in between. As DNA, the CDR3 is TGTGCCATCAGTGACCTGGCCGCCAGCTCCTACGAGCAGTACTTC. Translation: CAISDLAASSYEQYF.

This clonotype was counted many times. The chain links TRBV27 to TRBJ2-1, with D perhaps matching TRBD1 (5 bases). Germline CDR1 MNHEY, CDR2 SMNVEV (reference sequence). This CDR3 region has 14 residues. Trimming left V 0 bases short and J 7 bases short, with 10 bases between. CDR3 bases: TGTGCCAGCAGTTTATCGCAGGGTGGGAATGAGCAGTTCTTC. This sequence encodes CASSLSQGGNEQFF.

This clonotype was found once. The CDR3 nucleotides read TGTGCCAGCAGCCCGCCCGGGACTAGCGGGAGGGTAAGCTCCTACAATGAGCAGTTCTTC. It yields the protein CASSPPGTSGRVSSYNEQFF. This rearrangement joins TRBV7-9 to TRBJ2-1, with 16 bases identical to TRBD2. Germline-derived CDR1 and CDR2 are SEHNR and FQNEAQ (reference sequence). Unmatched junction bases numbered 10, after V lost 5 bases and J lost 0 bases. This CDR3 comprises 20 residues.

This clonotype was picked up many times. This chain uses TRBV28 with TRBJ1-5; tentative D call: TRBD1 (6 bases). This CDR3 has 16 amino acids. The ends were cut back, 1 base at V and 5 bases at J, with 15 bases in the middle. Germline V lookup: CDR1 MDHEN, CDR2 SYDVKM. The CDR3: CASSLLLQGGDQPQHF. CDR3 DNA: TGTGCCAGCAGTTTATTGTTACAGGGAGGGGATCAGCCCCAGCATTTT.

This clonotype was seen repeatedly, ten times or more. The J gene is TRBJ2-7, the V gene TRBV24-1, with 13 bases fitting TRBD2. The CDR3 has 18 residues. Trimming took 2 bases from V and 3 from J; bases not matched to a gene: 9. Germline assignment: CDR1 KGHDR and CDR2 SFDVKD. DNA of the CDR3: TGTGCCACCAGTGATTCCCCCGGACTAGCGGGAGATCTCTACGAGCAGTACTTC. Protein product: CATSDSPGLAGDLYEQYF.

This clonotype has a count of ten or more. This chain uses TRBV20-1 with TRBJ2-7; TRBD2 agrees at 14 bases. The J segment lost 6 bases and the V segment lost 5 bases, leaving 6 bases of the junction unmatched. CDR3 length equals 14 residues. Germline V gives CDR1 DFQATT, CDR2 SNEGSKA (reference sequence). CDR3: CSAPSGLAGGEQYF. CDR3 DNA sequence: TGCAGTGCTCCCTCTGGACTAGCGGGGGGCGAGCAGTACTTC.

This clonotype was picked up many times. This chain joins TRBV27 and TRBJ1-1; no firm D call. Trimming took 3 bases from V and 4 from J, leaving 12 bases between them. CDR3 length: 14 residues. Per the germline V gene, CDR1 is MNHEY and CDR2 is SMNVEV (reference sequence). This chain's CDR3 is CASSLQRTGTEAFF. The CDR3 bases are TGTGCCAGCAGTTTGCAGCGGACGGGCACTGAAGCTTTCTTT.

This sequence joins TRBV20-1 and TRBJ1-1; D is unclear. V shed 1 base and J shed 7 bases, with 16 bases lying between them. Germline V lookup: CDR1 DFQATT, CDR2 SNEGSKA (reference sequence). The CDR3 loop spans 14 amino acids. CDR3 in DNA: TGCAGTGCTAGAGCAACGACCACCGGACTTGAAGCTTTCTTT. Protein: CSARATTTGLEAFF.

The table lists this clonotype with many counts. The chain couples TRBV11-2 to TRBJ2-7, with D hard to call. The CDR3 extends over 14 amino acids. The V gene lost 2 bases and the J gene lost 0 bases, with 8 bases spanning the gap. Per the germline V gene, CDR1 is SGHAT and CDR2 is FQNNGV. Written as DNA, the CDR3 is TGTGCCAGCAGCTTATATACGAGCTCCTACGAGCAGTACTTC. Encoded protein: CASSLYTSSYEQYF.

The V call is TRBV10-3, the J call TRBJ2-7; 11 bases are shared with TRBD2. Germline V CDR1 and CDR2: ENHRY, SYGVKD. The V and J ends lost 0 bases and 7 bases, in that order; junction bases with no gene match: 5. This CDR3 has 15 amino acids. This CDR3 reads CAISESETSGIEQYF. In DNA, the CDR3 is TGTGCCATCAGTGAGTCTGAGACTAGCGGGATTGAGCAGTACTTC.

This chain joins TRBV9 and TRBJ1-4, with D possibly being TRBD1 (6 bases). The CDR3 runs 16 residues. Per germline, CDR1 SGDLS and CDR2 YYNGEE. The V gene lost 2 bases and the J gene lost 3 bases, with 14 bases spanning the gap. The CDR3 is CASSVSTTGPNEKLFF. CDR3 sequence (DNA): TGTGCCAGCAGCGTTTCGACGACAGGTCCTAATGAAAAACTGTTTTTT.

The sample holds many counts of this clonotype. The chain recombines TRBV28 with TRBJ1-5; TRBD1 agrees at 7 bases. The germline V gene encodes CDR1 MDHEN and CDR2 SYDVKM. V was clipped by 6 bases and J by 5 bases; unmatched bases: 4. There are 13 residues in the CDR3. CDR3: CASRRQGDQPQHF. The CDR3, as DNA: TGTGCCAGCAGAAGACAGGGAGATCAGCCCCAGCATTTT.

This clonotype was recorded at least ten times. The CDR3 loop is CASSAGDGANVLTF. The CDR3 nucleotides are TGCGCCAGCAGCGCGGGGGATGGGGCCAACGTCCTGACTTTC. The chain recombines TRBV5-1 with TRBJ2-6; 7 bases line up with TRBD2. This CDR3 spans 14 amino acids. Germline V lookup: CDR1 SGHRS, CDR2 YFSETQ. J gave up 3 bases and V 4 bases, and 1 base lay outside the gene matches.

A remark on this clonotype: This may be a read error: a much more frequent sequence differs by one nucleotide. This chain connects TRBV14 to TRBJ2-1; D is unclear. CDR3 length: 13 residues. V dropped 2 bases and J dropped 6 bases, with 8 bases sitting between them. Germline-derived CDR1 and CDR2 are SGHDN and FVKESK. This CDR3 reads CASSQRRCNEQFF. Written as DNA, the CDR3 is TGTGCCAGCAGCCAAAGACGGTGCAATGAGCAGTTCTTC.